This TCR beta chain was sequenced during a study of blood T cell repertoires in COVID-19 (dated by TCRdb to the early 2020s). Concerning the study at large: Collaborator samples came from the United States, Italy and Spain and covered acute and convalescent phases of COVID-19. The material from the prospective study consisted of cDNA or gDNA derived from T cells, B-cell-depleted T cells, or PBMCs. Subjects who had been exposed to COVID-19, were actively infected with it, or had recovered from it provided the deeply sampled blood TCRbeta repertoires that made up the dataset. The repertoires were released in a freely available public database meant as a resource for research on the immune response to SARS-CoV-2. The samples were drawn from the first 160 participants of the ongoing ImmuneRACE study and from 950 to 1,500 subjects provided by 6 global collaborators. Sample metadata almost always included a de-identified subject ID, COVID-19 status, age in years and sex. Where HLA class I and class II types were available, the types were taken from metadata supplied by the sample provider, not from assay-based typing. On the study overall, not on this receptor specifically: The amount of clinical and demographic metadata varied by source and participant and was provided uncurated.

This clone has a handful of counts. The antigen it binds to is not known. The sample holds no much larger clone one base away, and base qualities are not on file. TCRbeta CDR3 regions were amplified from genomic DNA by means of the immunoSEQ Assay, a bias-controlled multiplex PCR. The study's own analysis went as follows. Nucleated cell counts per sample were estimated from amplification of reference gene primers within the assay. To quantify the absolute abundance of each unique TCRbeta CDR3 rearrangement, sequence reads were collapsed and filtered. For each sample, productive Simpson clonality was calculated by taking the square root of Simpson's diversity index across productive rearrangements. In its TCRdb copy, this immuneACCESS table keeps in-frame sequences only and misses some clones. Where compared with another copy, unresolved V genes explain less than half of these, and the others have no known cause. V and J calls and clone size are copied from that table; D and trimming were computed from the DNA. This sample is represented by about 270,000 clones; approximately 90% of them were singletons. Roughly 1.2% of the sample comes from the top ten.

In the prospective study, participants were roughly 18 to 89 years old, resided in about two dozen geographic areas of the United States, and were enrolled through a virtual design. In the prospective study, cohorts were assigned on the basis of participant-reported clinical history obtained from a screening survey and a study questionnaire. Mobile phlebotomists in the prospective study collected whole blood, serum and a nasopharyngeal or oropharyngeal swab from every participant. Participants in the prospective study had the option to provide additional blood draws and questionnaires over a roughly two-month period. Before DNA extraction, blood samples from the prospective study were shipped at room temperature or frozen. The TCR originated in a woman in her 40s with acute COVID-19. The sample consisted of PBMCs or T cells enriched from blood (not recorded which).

The sequence in DNA is TGTGCCAGCAGCCTCCGCGATGGTGAGCAGTTCTTC. It encodes CASSLRDGEQFF. The chain couples TRBV5-4 to TRBJ2-1, with an unclear D gene assignment. The CDR3, from cysteine to phenylalanine, totals 12 residues. Kept here is only the CDR3 DNA, which spans 36 bases and is read in frame from base 1. From a lookup of the germline V gene (reference sequence), CDR1 and CDR2 are SGHNT and YYREEE. Trimming removed 4 bases from V and 9 bases from J, leaving 11 bases between the germline ends. The entire variable domain, with the stretches around the CDR3 drawn from the reference TRBV5-4 and TRBJ2-1 proteins, is ETGVTQSPTHLIKTRGQQVTLRCSSQSGHNTVSWYQQALGQGPQFIFQYYREEENGRGNFPPRFSGLQFPNYSSELNVNALELDDSALYLCASSLRDGEQFFGPGTRLTVL.